Following are 8 T cell receptor beta chains from one sample sequenced in a study of persistence of HIV-infected CD4 T cells. Lysates of CMV-infected fibroblasts at 10 ug/mL stimulated these cells. CD40L-negative CD69-negative CD45RO-high memory CD4+ T cells were sorted as populations depleted of antigen-responding cells. Antigen specificity for these receptors is unknown. This was the immunoSEQ version 4 assay in survey mode. The table came from immunoSEQ multiplex PCR; TCRdb's copy has only in-frame clones and leaves some out. The sample holds approximately 27,000 clones; approximately 78% are singletons and the top ten take more than 0.75%. The specimen was CD4+ T cells sorted from PBMCs after roughly 18-hour stimulation, collected from a patient who received antiretroviral therapy. Every receptor here comes from an adult woman with HIV who was CMV-seropositive.

This clone was observed a few times. The J gene is TRBJ1-5, the V gene TRBV18; TRBD1 aligns across 12 bases. Germline CDR1 reads KGHSH; CDR2 reads LQKENI. V lost 6 bases and J lost 6; bases outside the gene matches: 6. The CDR3 totals 15 residues. CDR3 region: CASSLGTGGFQPQHF. The CDR3 DNA is TGTGCCAGCTCGCTTGGGACAGGGGGCTTTCAGCCCCAGCATTTT.

The DNA for the CDR3 is TGCGCCAGCAGCACGAGACAGGGGATGAACACTGAAGCTTTCTTT. Translation: CASSTRQGMNTEAFF. The chain is built from TRBV5-1 and TRBJ1-1; 8 bases map to TRBD1. The germline V gene has CDR1 SGHRS and CDR2 YFSETQ. CDR3 length: 15 amino acids. The ends lost 4 bases at V and 0 bases at J; junction bases unmatched: 5.

This chain links TRBV30 with TRBJ1-1; D unresolved. The CDR3 has 13 amino acids. Germline V gene sequence: CDR1 GTSNPN, CDR2 SVGIG (reference sequence). The ends were cut back, 2 bases at V and 1 base at J, with 8 bases in the middle. The CDR3 reads CAWSRSGNTEAFF. CDR3 DNA sequence: TGTGCCTGGAGTCGATCGGGGAACACTGAAGCTTTCTTT.

This clone was picked up a small number of times. This sequence joins TRBV9 and TRBJ1-1, with TRBD1 matching 10 bases. J gave up 5 bases and V 0 bases, and 1 base lay outside the gene matches. There are 14 residues in the CDR3. Germline V lookup: CDR1 SGDLS, CDR2 YYNGEE. The CDR3 here is CASSVGTGGTEAFF. CDR3 coding DNA: TGTGCCAGCAGCGTAGGGACAGGGGGAACTGAAGCTTTCTTT.

The chain is built from TRBV5-1 and TRBJ2-7; D gene ambiguous. V dropped 1 base and J dropped 2 bases, with 10 bases sitting between them. This CDR3 spans 14 amino acids. Germline V CDR1 and CDR2: SGHRS, YFSETQ. CDR3 DNA: TGCGCCAGCAGCTTGAGCAGGCCCCCCTACGAGCAGTACTTC. Protein: CASSLSRPPYEQYF.

The rearrangement joins TRBV12-3 or TRBV12-4 to TRBJ1-1; D call uncertain. V was clipped by 6 bases and J by 2 bases, with 10 bases between them. This CDR3 has 13 amino acids. The CDR3 bases are TGTGCCAGCAGCCGCGGTACTAACACTGAAGCTTTCTTT. It codes for CASSRGTNTEAFF.

The chain carries TRBV7-3 and TRBJ2-2, with 11 bases aligning to TRBD2. The CDR3 has 16 residues. V dropped 5 bases and J dropped 9; count of bases not matched to a gene: 11. From germline, CDR1 is SGHTA and CDR2 FQGTGA. The CDR3 spells CASSLSSGGNAWELFF. CDR3 nucleotide sequence: TGTGCCAGCAGCCTGTCTAGCGGGGGGAATGCATGGGAGCTGTTTTTT.

The genes are TRBV29-1 and TRBJ2-5; tentative D call: TRBD1 (6 bases). The germline CDR1 and CDR2 sequences are SQVTM and ANQGSEA. The CDR3 extends over 13 amino acids. The V and J ends lost 5 bases and 1 base respectively, with 11 bases between them. The CDR3 protein is CSVPGTPQETQYF. CDR3 DNA: TGCAGCGTTCCCGGGACACCCCAAGAGACCCAGTACTTC. Together with reference TRBV29-1 and TRBJ2-5, the CDR3 gives the full variable domain: SAVISQKPSRDICQRGTSLTIQCQVDSQVTMMFWYRQQPGQSLTLIATANQGSEATYESGFVIDKFPISRPNLTFSTLTVSNMSPEDSSIYLCSVPGTPQETQYFGPGTRLLVL.